Below, 32 T cell receptor beta chains from the same sample are listed, as sequenced in a study of STAT5B mutations in CD4+ large granular lymphocyte leukemia. Using immunoSEQ multiplex PCR, the repertoire was profiled, and TCRdb retains in-frame clones only, with some absent. The sample lists tens of thousands of clones; roughly 75% were seen once. The sequenced material came from CD4+ T cells from blood buffy coats. Receptors originate from a human donor in good health.

The chain employs TRBV20-1 and TRBJ2-1; TRBD2 might be the D (6 bases). CDR1 is DFQATT, CDR2 SNEGSKA, per germline (reference sequence). CDR3 length equals 11 residues. V lost 6 bases and J 14 bases, leaving 17 bases between the germline ends. The CDR3 nucleotides read TGCAGTGCCTCTATACCCGGGAGAGAGTTCTTC. Its protein product is CSASIPGREFF.

The chain uses TRBV5-4 and TRBJ1-5; D possibly corresponds to TRBD1 (5 bases). Germline V gene lookup returns CDR1 SGHNT and CDR2 YYREEE (reference sequence). CDR3 length: 13 residues. Trimming took 4 bases from V and 6 from J, leaving 11 bases between them. The CDR3 spells CASSTGTGQPQHF. The DNA for the CDR3 is TGTGCCAGCAGCACCGGGACGGGTCAGCCCCAGCATTTT. The full variable domain, with the rest looked up from reference TRBV5-4 and TRBJ1-5, is ETGVTQSPTHLIKTRGQQVTLRCSSQSGHNTVSWYQQALGQGPQFIFQYYREEENGRGNFPPRFSGLQFPNYSSELNVNALELDDSALYLCASSTGTGQPQHFGDGTRLSIL.

The genes are TRBV10-3 and TRBJ2-7; 7 positions match TRBD2. Germline values: CDR1 ENHRY, CDR2 SYGVKD. The CDR3 is made up of 18 amino acids. After removal of 0 bases from V and 2 bases from J, the junction contained 13 bases not matched to a gene. The CDR3 DNA follows: TGTGCCATCAGTGAGTCAGAAGCGGGACCAGTAGTAACCTACGAGCAGTACTTC. Amino acid sequence: CAISESEAGPVVTYEQYF.

This chain links TRBV5-1 with TRBJ2-5; D is unresolved. The CDR3 is 13 residues long. V gave up 8 bases and J gave up 2 bases, with 13 bases separating them. Germline CDR1 reads SGHRS; CDR2 reads YFSETQ. CDR3 nucleotide sequence: TGCGCCAGTTCTCGCTCCGTACAAGAGACCCAGTACTTC. Protein: CASSRSVQETQYF.

This sequence joins TRBV5-4 and TRBJ1-5; D remains ambiguous. The germline V gene has CDR1 SGHNT and CDR2 YYREEE (reference sequence). The CDR3 totals 12 residues. The V end lost 2 bases, the J end lost 9 bases, and 9 bases lay between the germline ends. The CDR3 bases are TGTGCCAGCAGCTTCGATGCCGGGCCCCAGCATTTT. The encoded protein is CASSFDAGPQHF.

The rearrangement links TRBV27 to TRBJ2-3; D may be TRBD1 (5 bases). The CDR3 extends over 16 amino acids. The V end was cut by 5 bases, the J end by 4 bases, with 19 bases between. Germline assignment: CDR1 MNHEY and CDR2 SMNVEV (reference sequence). For the CDR3, the DNA is TGTGCCAGCAGTATCTTCCGGACAATTACGGCAGATACGCAGTATTTT. Amino acid sequence: CASSIFRTITADTQYF.

This chain links TRBV5-1 with TRBJ1-5, with 9 nucleotides matching TRBD1. Germline values: CDR1 SGHRS, CDR2 YFSETQ. V shed 7 bases, J shed 3 bases, and the junction held 8 bases outside the gene matches. The CDR3 has 15 amino acids. CDR3 amino acids: CASRYGTGYNQPQHF. CDR3 nucleotide sequence: TGCGCCAGCCGTTACGGGACAGGGTACAATCAGCCCCAGCATTTT.

This chain links TRBV29-1 with TRBJ2-1, with TRBD2 identical over 12 bases. V lost 5 bases to trimming and J lost 3 bases; unmatched junction nucleotides: 14. Germline V lookup: CDR1 SQVTM, CDR2 ANQGSEA. The CDR3 has 18 residues. CDR3 amino acids: CSVSGLAGPGLGYNEQFF. In DNA form, the CDR3 reads TGCAGCGTTTCCGGACTAGCGGGACCGGGCTTAGGCTACAATGAGCAGTTCTTC.

This chain connects TRBV11-2 to TRBJ2-1, with 10 bases aligning to TRBD2. V was pared by 4 bases and J by 9 bases, with 12 bases of the junction left unmatched. This CDR3 contains 16 residues. From germline, CDR1 is SGHAT and CDR2 FQNNGV. The CDR3 spells CASSSLRAGGGGEQFF. CDR3 DNA sequence: TGTGCCAGCAGCTCTTTACGAGCGGGAGGGGGGGGTGAGCAGTTCTTC.

This clone was detected a few times. The chain carries TRBV6-1 and TRBJ1-5; TRBD1 is a possible D gene (6 bases). CDR3 length: 15 residues. Germline values: CDR1 MNHNS, CDR2 SASEGT. V lost 6 bases to trimming and J lost 7 bases, with 19 bases between them. CDR3 loop: CASRGGGAQRQPQHF. The CDR3 DNA follows: TGTGCCAGCAGGGGAGGGGGGGCCCAAAGGCAGCCCCAGCATTTT.

This clone came up once. V usage is TRBV7-9 and J usage is TRBJ2-5; 8 nucleotides align to TRBD2. Per the germline V gene, CDR1 is SEHNR and CDR2 is FQNEAQ (reference sequence). J gave up 5 bases and V 5 bases, and 7 bases lay outside the gene matches. This CDR3 has 14 amino acids. CDR3 sequence (DNA): TGTGCCAGCAGCCGACGGGAGGGAGGGGAGACCCAGTACTTC. Encoded protein: CASSRREGGETQYF.

The chain has TRBV28 and TRBJ1-2; 7 nucleotides match TRBD1. The V segment lost 3 bases and the J segment 5 bases; nucleotides outside the gene matches: 12. This CDR3 contains 16 residues. Per the germline V gene, CDR1 is MDHEN and CDR2 is SYDVKM. CDR3 in DNA: TGTGCCAGCAGTTTGGCTCTAGCGGGACAGCAGTATGGCTACACCTTC. Its translation: CASSLALAGQQYGYTF.

The CDR3 is CASSLGYPDGYTF. The CDR3 DNA follows: TGTGCCAGCAGCTTAGGTTACCCCGATGGCTACACCTTC. The chain couples TRBV7-9 to TRBJ1-2; D unresolved. Germline CDR1 is SEHNR and CDR2 is FQNEAQ (reference sequence). V lost 1 base and J lost 6, with 9 bases in between. The CDR3 sequence is 13 residues long.

The V and J genes are TRBV10-3 and TRBJ2-7, with D tentatively TRBD1 or TRBD2 (5 bases each). CDR1 is ENHRY, CDR2 SYGVKD, per germline. The CDR3 totals 14 residues. Trimming pared 0 bases from V and 3 bases from J, leaving 9 bases between. The CDR3 region has the DNA TGTGCCATCAGTGAGTCACCAGGGAGCTACGAGCAGTACTTC. It encodes CAISESPGSYEQYF.

This clone was seen more than once but under ten times. This CDR3 is CAWRAEGEAFF. In DNA form, the CDR3 reads TGTGCCTGGAGGGCAGAGGGGGAAGCTTTCTTT. This chain connects TRBV30 to TRBJ1-1; possibly TRBD1 for D (5 bases). Germline V gene sequence: CDR1 GTSNPN, CDR2 SVGIG (reference sequence). V gave up 3 bases and J gave up 8 bases, with 10 bases separating them. The CDR3 is 11 residues long.

The chain employs TRBV6-1 and TRBJ1-2, with 7 positions matching TRBD1. Germline CDR1 reads MNHNS; CDR2 reads SASEGT. The CDR3 is made up of 14 amino acids. Trimming cost V 4 bases and J 3 bases; bases outside gene matches: 5. This chain's CDR3 is CASSALQGYYGYTF. In nucleotides, the CDR3 is TGTGCCAGCAGTGCCTTACAGGGGTACTATGGCTACACCTTC.

The chain is built from TRBV11-2 and TRBJ2-1; 11 nucleotides agree with TRBD2. In germline, CDR1 is SGHAT, CDR2 FQNNGV. The CDR3 spans 17 residues. With 1 base clipped from V and 7 bases from J, the junction kept 9 bases outside the gene matches. The CDR3 DNA reads as TGTGCCAGCAGCTTAGCTAGCGGGAGGCGTTTCGGGAATGAGCAGTTCTTC. It specifies CASSLASGRRFGNEQFF.

The V and J genes are TRBV27 and TRBJ2-5; TRBD2 agrees at 7 bases. The better agreement between TRBJ2-7 and the DNA end casts doubt on the J call. CDR1 and CDR2 (germline): MNHEY, SMNVEV (reference sequence). The length of the CDR3 is 15 residues. Here the CDR3 DNA reads TGTGCCAGCAGTTTATCGGGAGGGCCGCCTTACGAGCAGTACTTC. Amino acids: CASSLSGGPPYEQYF.

The rearrangement uses TRBV11-3 and TRBJ2-5, with D uncertain. Trimming pared 5 bases from V and 5 bases from J, leaving 9 bases between. The CDR3 has 12 residues. The germline V gene encodes CDR1 SGHNT and CDR2 YENEEA. The CDR3: CASSLPRETQYF. In DNA, the CDR3 is TGTGCCAGCAGCCTCCCCAGGGAGACCCAGTACTTC. The variable domain in full, completed from reference TRBV11-3 and TRBJ2-5, reads EAGVVQSPRYKIIEKKQPVAFWCNPISGHNTLYWYLQNLGQGPELLIRYENEEAVDDSQLPKDRFSAERLKGVDSTLKIQPAELGDSAVYLCASSLPRETQYFGPGTRLLVL.

The chain employs TRBV5-4 and TRBJ1-2; D ambiguous. The CDR3 totals 14 residues. CDR1 and CDR2 (germline): SGHNT, YYREEE (reference sequence). The V gene lost 4 bases and the J gene lost 4 bases, with 14 bases spanning the gap. CDR3 region: CASSPDSSGYGYTF. In DNA, the CDR3 is TGTGCCAGCAGCCCGGACTCCTCCGGCTATGGCTACACCTTC.

V usage is TRBV7-8 and J usage is TRBJ2-1; a weak D match, TRBD2 (6 bases). V lost 10 bases and J lost 0, with 16 bases in between. In germline, CDR1 is SGHVS, CDR2 FQNEAQ. The CDR3 extends over 15 amino acids. CDR3 protein: CATRLVGSSYNEQFF. The CDR3 coding sequence is TGTGCCACCAGACTAGTCGGGAGCTCCTACAATGAGCAGTTCTTC.

This chain's CDR3 is CASSYQDTNTGELFF. In nucleotides, the CDR3 is TGTGCCAGCAGCTATCAGGATACGAACACCGGGGAGCTGTTTTTT. The chain carries TRBV11-3 and TRBJ2-2, with D hard to call. CDR1 SGHNT and CDR2 YENEEA come from the germline V gene. Trimming shortened V by 4 bases and J by 0 bases, and 9 bases separated the two germline ends. CDR3 length: 15 amino acids.

This clone was seen only a few times. The chain recombines TRBV11-3 with TRBJ1-1; D unclear. Germline CDR1 SGHNT, CDR2 YENEEA. V was cut by 10 bases and J by 4 bases, with 7 bases left in between. CDR3 length: 10 amino acids. The CDR3 loop is CATDSTEAFF. The CDR3 bases are TGTGCCACAGACTCCACTGAAGCTTTCTTT.

This clone was seen once. The chain links TRBV6-1 to TRBJ1-2; the match to TRBD1 covers 8 bases. The CDR3 extends over 14 amino acids. Germline V gene data show CDR1 as MNHNS and CDR2 as SASEGT. The J segment lost 3 bases and the V segment lost 3 bases, leaving 3 bases of the junction unmatched. CDR3 protein: CASSETGEYYGYTF. The CDR3 coding sequence is TGTGCCAGCAGTGAGACAGGGGAGTACTATGGCTACACCTTC.

The chain combines TRBV25-1 with TRBJ2-2, with unresolved D. The CDR3 has 13 residues. The V end lost 6 bases, the J end lost 4 bases, and 9 bases lay between the germline ends. Germline CDR1 reads MGHDK; CDR2 reads SYGVNS. In DNA form, the CDR3 reads TGTGCCAGCAGGAGACATAGCACCGGGGAGCTGTTTTTT. Residues: CASRRHSTGELFF.

The gene calls are TRBV5-8 and TRBJ1-2; unclear D gene. Trimming removed 0 bases at V and 2 bases at J, with 8 bases between. The germline V gene has CDR1 SGHTS and CDR2 YDEGEE. This CDR3 contains 14 residues. The CDR3 sequence: CASSLAIGNYGYTF. CDR3 DNA sequence: TGTGCCAGCAGCTTGGCCATAGGAAACTATGGCTACACCTTC.

The V gene is TRBV27, the J gene TRBJ2-7, with D perhaps matching TRBD2 (6 bases). V was cut by 5 bases and J by 3 bases, with 14 bases left in between. The CDR3 contains 14 residues. Germline V CDR1 and CDR2: MNHEY, SMNVEV (reference sequence). The CDR3 spells CASSIGTPLYEQYF. In DNA form, the CDR3 reads TGTGCCAGCAGTATCGGGACTCCTCTCTACGAGCAGTACTTC.

This clone has a handful of counts. This chain uses TRBV7-9 with TRBJ2-7; D ambiguous. Trimming stripped 1 base from V and 2 bases from J, with 6 bases between. Per the germline V gene, CDR1 is SEHNR and CDR2 is FQNEAQ (reference sequence). This CDR3 is built from 13 residues. In nucleotides, the CDR3 is TGTGCCAGCAGCTTAGGTTCAGCCTACGAGCAGTACTTC. This codes for CASSLGSAYEQYF.

This clone was seen just once. This rearrangement joins TRBV10-3 to TRBJ2-7, with 7 bases identical to TRBD1. The CDR3 is 15 amino acids. The V gene's germline CDR1 is ENHRY and CDR2 SYGVKD. With 0 bases clipped from V and 5 bases from J, the junction kept 7 bases outside the gene matches. The CDR3 here is CAISESRTGRDEQYF. For the CDR3, the DNA is TGTGCCATCAGTGAGTCTCGGACAGGCAGGGACGAGCAGTACTTC.

The chain employs TRBV19 and TRBJ2-6; possible D gene TRBD2, 6 bases. Germline assignment: CDR1 LNHDA and CDR2 SQIVND (reference sequence). The CDR3 covers 16 residues. V shed 7 bases and J shed 2 bases, with 15 bases lying between them. This CDR3 reads CASKSGLVPGANVLTF. The CDR3 DNA follows: TGTGCCAGTAAAAGCGGGCTGGTCCCTGGGGCCAACGTCCTGACTTTC.

V gene TRBV6-6 combines with J gene TRBJ2-5, with TRBD2 identical over 13 bases. V lost 4 bases to trimming and J lost 4 bases; unmatched junction nucleotides: 3. CDR1 and CDR2 from the germline V gene are MNHNY and SVGAGI (reference sequence). The CDR3 extends over 15 amino acids. The CDR3 DNA reads as TGTGCCAGCAGTTGGACTAGCGGGAGATCAGAGACCCAGTACTTC. This gives the protein CASSWTSGRSETQYF.

This chain uses TRBV7-9 with TRBJ1-1; 12 positions match TRBD1. The CDR3 extends over 13 amino acids. V lost 4 bases, J lost 10 bases, and 4 bases stayed unmatched. Germline CDR1 is SEHNR and CDR2 is FQNEAQ (reference sequence). CDR3 protein: CASSWGDRGRAFF. CDR3 coding DNA: TGTGCCAGCAGCTGGGGGGACAGGGGGCGAGCTTTCTTT.